This is a list of T cell receptor beta chains from one sample in a study of cytomegalovirus exposure and HLA in healthy donors. Repertoires were generated with immunoSEQ multiplex PCR, while TCRdb's copy carries only in-frame clones and drops some. The top ten clones hold approximately 4.4% of a sample with 100,000 to 150,000 clones, about 10% of them seen once. Sequencing input: PBMCs. The receptors originated from a woman aged 18-29 years in good health and CMV-seropositive. The CDR3 runs from the conserved cysteine through the conserved F or W. Only part of the rows carry a size: once, few, many, or a class if the clone is expanded.

TRBV7-2	NA	TRBJ1-1	CASSLRRGGTEAFF
TRBV11-2	few	TRBJ2-1	CASSLVGNEQFF
TRBV5-4	NA	TRBJ2-4	CASSRSGSGGIQYF
TRBV27	NA	TRBJ2-1	CASSLPSNEQFF
TRBV4-1	few	TRBJ1-2	CASSHAKTGDYGYTF
TRBV19	NA	TRBJ2-3	CASSPSFSGRGDTQYF
TRBV28	NA	TRBJ2-1	CASNLRTSGHNEQFF
TRBV7-9	NA	TRBJ1-6	CASSTPLDSPLHF
TRBV28	few	TRBJ1-5	CASSFFGTGGPQPQHF
TRBV29-1	few	TRBJ2-7	CSVSGRATDEQYF
TRBV29-1	NA	TRBJ1-1	CSVGRQGDMNTEAFF
TRBV7-2	few	TRBJ2-1	CASSLVRDTKQFF
TRBV28	few	TRBJ2-5	CASRSTGGWETQYF
TRBV14	NA	TRBJ2-3	CASSQGSSGSTDTQYF
TRBV6-5	NA	TRBJ2-3	CASRLAGFTDTQYF
TRBV28	few	TRBJ2-5	CASSSQLMGGRAARRETQYF
TRBV30	few	TRBJ2-6	CAWSVDRAGANVLTF
TRBV28	once	TRBJ2-7	CASSSLAGTYEQYF
TRBV5-4	few	TRBJ2-1	CASSLGTSVLSSYNEQFF
TRBV29-1	NA	TRBJ2-1	CSVEDPAGGRYEQFF
TRBV2	few	TRBJ1-5	CASSETGEARSNQPQHF
TRBV28	few	TRBJ1-2	CASSPHYIASGYTF
TRBV19	NA	TRBJ2-1	CASSIQGANEQFF
TRBV19	few	TRBJ2-2	CASTSGRDANTGELFF
TRBV6-5	NA	TRBJ2-3	CASSSSGISTDTQYF
TRBV5-4	few	TRBJ2-3	CASSPQNTDTQYF
TRBV6-4	few	TRBJ1-5	CASREDRDAWSRQPQHF
TRBV4-2	NA	TRBJ2-3	CASRQEKTRADTQYF
TRBV10-3	few	TRBJ1-4	CAISEAGDNEKLFF
TRBV5-1	NA	TRBJ2-6	CASSLGTAYSGANVLTF
TRBV6-1	NA	TRBJ2-1	CASSEARLAGLNEQFF
TRBV29-1	NA	TRBJ1-2	CSVDRGLGGYTF
TRBV6-5	few	TRBJ1-2	CASSQGTGYGYTF
TRBV7-9	NA	TRBJ2-3	CATLKGTDTQYF
TRBV23-1	few	TRBJ2-7	CASSQAGGRTGYEQYF
TRBV27	NA	TRBJ2-7	CASSYGTAFSYEQYF
TRBV27	few	TRBJ2-1	CASSFTPPLGEQFF
TRBV18	NA	TRBJ1-1	CASSPSRGAGEAFF
TRBV6-1	few	TRBJ2-2	CASGMTGVNTGELFF
TRBV9	NA	TRBJ1-2	CASSDGVGQGSYTF
TRBV5-4	few	TRBJ2-7	CASSQGQGRTYEQYF
TRBV6-6	NA	TRBJ2-1	CASSTQGRSNEQFF
TRBV18	NA	TRBJ1-2	CASSPGTAAPESKGYTF
TRBV6-5	NA	TRBJ2-7	CASSYSAGSEQYF
TRBV28	NA	TRBJ2-7	CASSLNREGYEQYF
TRBV5-1	few	TRBJ1-2	CASTGNYGYTF
TRBV6-5	NA	TRBJ2-2	CASREDFTGELFF
TRBV5-1	NA	TRBJ1-5	CASSRDSGASNQPQHF
TRBV6-1	NA	TRBJ2-1	CASSIGGNWDEQFF
TRBV6-1	few	TRBJ1-1	CASSEAYFLNTEAFF
TRBV5-1	few	TRBJ2-3	CASSRLAYGREDTQYF
TRBV13	few	TRBJ2-3	CASSRSYTDTQYF
TRBV25-1	few	TRBJ2-5	CASSEYGLAPWVETQYF
TRBV6-1	few	TRBJ2-3	CAGGTGGPDTQYF
TRBV30	NA	TRBJ1-1	CAWRSQGIISEAFF
TRBV7-7	few	TRBJ2-5	CASSSGLGAQETQYF
TRBV19	few	TRBJ2-7	CASSRGQVGYEQYF